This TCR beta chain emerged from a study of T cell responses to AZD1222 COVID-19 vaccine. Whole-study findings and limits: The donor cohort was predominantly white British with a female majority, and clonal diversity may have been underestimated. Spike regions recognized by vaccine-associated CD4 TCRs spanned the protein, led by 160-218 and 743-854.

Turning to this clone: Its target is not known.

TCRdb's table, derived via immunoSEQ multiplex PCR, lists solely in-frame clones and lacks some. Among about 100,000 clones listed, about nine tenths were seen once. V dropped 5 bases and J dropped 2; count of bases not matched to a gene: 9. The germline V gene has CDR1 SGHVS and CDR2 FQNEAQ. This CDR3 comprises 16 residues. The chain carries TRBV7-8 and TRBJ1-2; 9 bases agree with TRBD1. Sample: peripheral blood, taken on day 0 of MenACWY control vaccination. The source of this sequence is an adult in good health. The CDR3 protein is CASSTHTGGDNYGYTF. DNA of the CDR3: TGTGCCAGCAGCACCCACACAGGGGGCGACAACTATGGCTACACCTTC.